There are a few counts of the clone carrying this T cell receptor beta chain. The antigen is undetermined. The V gene lost 4 bases and the J gene lost 2 bases, with 8 bases spanning the gap. Germline V lookup: CDR1 SGHTA, CDR2 FQGTGA. The CDR3 loop spans 13 amino acids. TCRdb fed the reads into MiXCR, producing one record per CDR3 protein. The profile covers under 450,000 distinct CDR3 sequences, with roughly a third appearing a single time and 13% taken by the ten largest. This specimen belongs to a study of T cell repertoires in cytomegalovirus infection. Looking at the study overall: Use of recently identified HLA-C-restricted and well-studied HLA-B-restricted CMV epitopes was part of the study. Public TCR beta signature analysis indicated the presence of both CMV infection and matching HLA type.

General study points: CMV-specific TCR beta clonotypes restricted by HLA-C were the ones dominating the ex vivo response. Cumulative frequency of public TCR beta families picked out carriers of CMV plus the relevant HLA.

The J gene is TRBJ2-5, the V gene TRBV7-3, with TRBD2 as a possible D gene (5 bases). The material was cultured PBMCs, obtained from culture after CMV antigen stimulation. This clonotype originated in a human donor in good health (CMV status not recorded). Some clones in this sample may be carry-over from other donors' samples. CDR3 DNA: TGTGCCAGCAGCTATCAGCGGCAAGAGACCCAGTACTTC. Amino acid sequence: CASSYQRQETQYF.